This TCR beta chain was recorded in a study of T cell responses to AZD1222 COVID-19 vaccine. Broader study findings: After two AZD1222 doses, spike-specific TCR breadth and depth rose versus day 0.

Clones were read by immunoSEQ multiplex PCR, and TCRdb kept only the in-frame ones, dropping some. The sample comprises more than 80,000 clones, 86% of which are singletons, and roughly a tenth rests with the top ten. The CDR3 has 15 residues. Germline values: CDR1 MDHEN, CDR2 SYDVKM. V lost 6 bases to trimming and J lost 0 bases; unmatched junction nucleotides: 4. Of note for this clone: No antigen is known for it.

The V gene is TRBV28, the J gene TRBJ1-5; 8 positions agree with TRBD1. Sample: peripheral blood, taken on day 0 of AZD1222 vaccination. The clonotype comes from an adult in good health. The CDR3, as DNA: TGTGCCAGCAGACGAACAGGGGGTAGCAATCAGCCCCAGCATTTT. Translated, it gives CASRRTGGSNQPQHF.